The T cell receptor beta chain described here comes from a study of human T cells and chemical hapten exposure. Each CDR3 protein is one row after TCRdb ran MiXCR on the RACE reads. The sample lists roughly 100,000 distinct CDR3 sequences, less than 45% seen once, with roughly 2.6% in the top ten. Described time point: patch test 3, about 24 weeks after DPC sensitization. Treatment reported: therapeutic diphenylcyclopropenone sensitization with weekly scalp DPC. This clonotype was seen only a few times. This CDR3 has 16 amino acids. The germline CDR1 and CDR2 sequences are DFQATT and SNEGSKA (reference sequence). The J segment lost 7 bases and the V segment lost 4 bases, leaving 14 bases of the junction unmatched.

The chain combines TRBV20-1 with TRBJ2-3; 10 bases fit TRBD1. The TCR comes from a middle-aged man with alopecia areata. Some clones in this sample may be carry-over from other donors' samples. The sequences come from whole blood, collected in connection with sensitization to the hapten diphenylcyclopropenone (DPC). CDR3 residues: CSATMDRGRVMHTQYF. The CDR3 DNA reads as TGCAGTGCTACTATGGACAGGGGGAGGGTTATGCATACGCAGTATTTT.